This entry concerns a single TCR beta chain. The target of this receptor is not known. No much larger clone exists at a distance of one base, and base qualities are not known. CDR3 length: 19 amino acids, cysteine to phenylalanine. The kept DNA is CDR3 alone, 57 bases in frame from the first base. Trimming removed 2 bases from V and 4 bases from J; the gene matches leave 12 bases unexplained. Reading the germline V gene (reference sequence) gives CDR1 PRHDT and CDR2 FYEKMQ. The source of the sample is a study of memory CD4+ T cells and cytomegalovirus serostatus (dated by TCRdb to between 2018 and 2020). General notes on the study: A total of about 35 healthy Belgian adults, of whom 9 were CMV seropositive and approximately 25 were CMV seronegative, were included in the cohort. To replicate a published TCR-based CMV serostatus classifier, the study sequenced CD4+ memory TCRbeta repertoires from a Belgian cohort whose cytomegalovirus serostatus was known. What the work shows at the level of the full study, not this receptor alone: On the Belgian cohort, the classifier built on the original framework reached a median bootstrapped AUC of roughly 0.96, with a 95% CI of 0.76-1.00. Of around 160 previously reported CMV-associated TCRbeta sequences, 67 appeared in the CD4+ memory repertoires, each in one to five individuals. The results were read as suggesting that the CMV-associated TCR signature is, for the most part, present in the CD4+ memory repertoire. Only CD4+CD45RO+ memory cells were sequenced, unlike the original study, which covered naive and memory CD4+ and CD8+ populations. For predicting CMV serostatus, the median bootstrapped AUC was about 0.96 using the original framework and about 0.9 using a US-trained random forest.

Genomic DNA was extracted from sorted cells with the Quick-DNA Microprep Kit. Amplification of TCRbeta DNA was done with the immunoSEQ hsTCRbeta kit, following the protocol from the manufacturer. An Illumina MiSeq instrument was used to sequence the TCRbeta libraries. Regarding the original processing steps: Once out-of-frame sequences had been removed, millions of distinct TCRbeta sequences were left, which works out to an average of approximately 61,000 per individual. Each individual was scored according to the count of approximately 170 previously reported CMV-associated TCRbeta sequences and the total productive distinct TCRbeta count. A beta-binomial model was reimplemented in Python, and scikit-learn random forests with default parameters were trained on US cohort data. Classifier performance on the Belgian cohort was summarized as median AUC with percentile confidence intervals over 10,000 bootstrap iterations. The table was pulled from immuneACCESS by TCRdb, which kept in-frame rearrangements only. Such tables lose some clones; where checked, under half of the loss comes from unresolved V genes, and the rest has no known cause. That table gives V, J and clone size, and the DNA gave D and trimming. Here the sample has about 52,000 clones; over 60% occur a single time. The ten largest account for roughly 1.4% of the sample.

Single viable CD3+CD4+CD8-CD45RO+ cells were sorted as memory CD4+ T cells on a FACSAria II. To determine CMV serostatus, a Roche Elecsys assay was used that detects serum IgG against CMV pp150, pp28, p38 and p52. Once the samples were thawed, total CD4+ T cells were enriched through positive selection using CD4 magnetic microbeads. The samples came from a different study that was designed specifically to examine the CD4+ T cell memory repertoire. Following standard operating procedures, peripheral blood mononuclear cells were isolated and cryopreserved, while serum was kept at -80 degrees C. The staining relied on CD3-PerCP (BW264/56), CD4-APC (RPA-T4), CD45RO-PE (UCHT1) and CD8-Pacific Orange (3B5) antibodies, and Sytox blue was used to exclude non-viable cells.

Sequenced material: memory CD4+ T cells from blood. This clonotype was obtained from an adult in good health and CMV-seropositive. Recombination joined TRBV13 with TRBJ2-7; 15 bases in between match TRBD2. The bases are TGTGCCAGCAGCTTACCTTTTGGACTAGCGGGAGGGTCGGGGTACGAGCAGTACTTC. This encodes CASSLPFGLAGGSGYEQYF.